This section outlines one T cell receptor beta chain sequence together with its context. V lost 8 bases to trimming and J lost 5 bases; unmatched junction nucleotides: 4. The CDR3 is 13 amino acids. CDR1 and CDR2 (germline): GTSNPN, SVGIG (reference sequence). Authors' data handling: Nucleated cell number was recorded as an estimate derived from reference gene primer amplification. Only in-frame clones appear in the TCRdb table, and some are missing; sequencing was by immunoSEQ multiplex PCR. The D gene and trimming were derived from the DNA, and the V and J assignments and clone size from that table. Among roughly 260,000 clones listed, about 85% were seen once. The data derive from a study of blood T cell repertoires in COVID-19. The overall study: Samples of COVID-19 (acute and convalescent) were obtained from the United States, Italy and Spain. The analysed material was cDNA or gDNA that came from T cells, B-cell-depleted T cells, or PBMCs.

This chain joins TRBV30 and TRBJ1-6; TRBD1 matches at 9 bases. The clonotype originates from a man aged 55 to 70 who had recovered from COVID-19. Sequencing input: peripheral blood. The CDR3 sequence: CALTGGNNSPLHF. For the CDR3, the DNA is TGTGCCCTTACAGGGGGCAATAATTCACCCCTCCACTTT.